Only a few counts were recorded for the clone carrying this TCR beta chain. These data originate in a study of T cells after yellow fever vaccination. TCRdb processed the 5' RACE reads anew with MiXCR; each CDR3 protein has one entry. This table has under 300,000 distinct CDR3 sequences, 13% appearing once. Germline CDR1 LGHDT, CDR2 YNNKEL (reference sequence). V was trimmed by 8 bases and J by 0 bases, leaving 17 bases between them. There are 16 residues in the CDR3. The chain joins TRBV3-1 to TRBJ2-4; D may match TRBD1 or TRBD2 (5 bases each). The source was CD4+ T cells sorted from PBMCs, collected 45 days after the yellow fever booster vaccination. This TCR was sampled from a man aged 30 to 39 who received the YFV17D yellow fever vaccine. CDR3 sequence reads: CASLLRGSIAKNIQYF. The CDR3 DNA sequence: TGTGCCAGCCTCCTGAGGGGAAGTATAGCCAAAAACATTCAGTACTTC.